This T cell receptor (beta chain) was recorded in a study of cytomegalovirus exposure and HLA in healthy donors. Study-wide results and limits: In vitro testing confirmed a few CMV-associated chains as specific for CMV antigens. TCR beta chains numbering some 160 were designated cytomegalovirus-associated. The TCR clusters that emerged in the first cohort tended, a later analysis found, to co-occur in the roughly 120 validation repertoires.

The length of the CDR3 is 14 residues. Germline values: CDR1 MNHNS, CDR2 SASEGT. V gave up 3 bases and J gave up 7 bases; unmatched junction bases: 9. Profiled with immunoSEQ multiplex PCR; TCRdb holds only in-frame clones, not every one. The sample has about 140,000 clones, roughly 86% seen once; the top ten hold approximately 1.5%. Turning to this clone: Antigen specificity is unknown.

The chain recombines TRBV6-1 with TRBJ2-7; the match to TRBD1 covers 7 bases. Sequenced input: PBMCs. The origin of this receptor is a woman in her 30s in good health and CMV-seronegative. CDR3 nucleotide sequence: TGTGCCAGCAGTGAGATCGACAGGGTTGGGGAGCAGTACTTC. This codes for CASSEIDRVGEQYF.